This is a list of T cell receptor beta chains from one sample in a study of human CD8 memory T cell subsets. Each CDR3 protein gets one entry in TCRdb, which reprocessed the 5' RACE reads and gives no DNA. Listed are thousands of distinct CDR3 sequences; roughly 21% falls within the top ten. The sample taken for sequencing was CD8+ T cells from PBMCs. The origin of the receptors is a human donor in good health. CDR3s include the opening cysteine and the closing phenylalanine or tryptophan. The size field is filled for only some rows; it gives once, few, many or a size class.

v_gene,j_gene,abundance,CDR3aa
TRBV12-3/TRBV12-4,TRBJ2-7,-,CASSLEGSEQYF
TRBV20-1,TRBJ2-2,medium-sized,CSAKTSGGLNTGELFF
TRBV7-3,TRBJ2-2,medium-sized,CASSLYFNTGELFF
TRBV29-1,TRBJ1-4,medium-sized,CSVALETYEKLFF
TRBV28,TRBJ2-7,medium-sized,CASSRLRNFGTSGNEQYF
TRBV29-1,TRBJ2-1,medium-sized,CSVSKEHLANEQFF
TRBV4-3,TRBJ1-1,-,CASSQEVDSNTEAFF
TRBV3-1,TRBJ1-1,-,CASSQDVLRENTEAFF
TRBV7-3,TRBJ2-1,medium-sized,CASSLTSMGEQFF
TRBV7-6,TRBJ1-3,-,CASSLGTVLSGSGNTIYF
TRBV29-1,TRBJ2-1,-,CSVEDLSSGGDSSYNEQFF
TRBV29-1,TRBJ2-7,-,CSVEDRTGVLAYEQYF
TRBV25-1,TRBJ2-3,-,CASSGRRNGGATDTQYF
TRBV2,TRBJ2-3,medium-sized,CASSGNRDVFSTDTQYF
TRBV14,TRBJ1-1,-,CASSQARGVNTEAFF
TRBV29-1,TRBJ2-7,-,CSVEGQAKGAYEQYF
TRBV2,TRBJ2-7,-,CASSDSKTYEQYF
TRBV7-8,TRBJ2-7,-,CASSLGQAGGYEQYF
TRBV18,TRBJ2-7,-,CASSPRDSPYEQYF
TRBV2,TRBJ2-7,-,CASTANPSVGEQYF
TRBV4-2,TRBJ2-5,-,CASSQAEGLGVQETQYF
TRBV4-1,TRBJ2-7,-,CASSQDTIDTSGKYEQYF
TRBV20-1,TRBJ2-7,-,CSARELVSYEQYF
TRBV27,TRBJ2-1,-,CASNALGNIYEQFF
TRBV7-9,TRBJ1-2,-,CASSPPDRPWDGYTF
TRBV29-1,TRBJ2-1,-,CSVEAPAPAYNEQFF
TRBV5-5,TRBJ2-1,-,CASSWSVEQFF
TRBV7-8,TRBJ2-1,-,CASSNLAGGSYNEQFF
TRBV20-1,TRBJ2-7,medium-sized,CSATPVGQGYEQYF
TRBV7-2,TRBJ1-5,medium-sized,CASSFRPTSGNQPQHF
TRBV20-1,TRBJ1-5,-,CSARDAGQSNQPQHF
TRBV28,TRBJ2-1,-,CASSSPRFGGAYYNEQFF
TRBV11-2,TRBJ2-1,-,CASSFRGGGSSYNEQFF
TRBV11-2,TRBJ2-7,-,CASSLFGIQTYEQYF
TRBV7-9,TRBJ1-2,-,CASSRGPGHTNYGYTF
TRBV7-3,TRBJ2-4,medium-sized,CASRGGLAKNIQYF
TRBV2,TRBJ1-1,-,CASRLRDYTEAFF
TRBV28,TRBJ2-7,-,CASSHRDASSYEQYF
TRBV10-3,TRBJ1-1,-,CAISLRGINTEAFF
TRBV24-1,TRBJ2-5,-,CATSVSDRVETQYF
TRBV7-9,TRBJ2-7,-,CASSLNSPEQYF
TRBV11-3,TRBJ2-3,-,CASSPGRAGGPRDTQYF
TRBV7-9,TRBJ2-3,medium-sized,CASSLGQSTDTQYF
TRBV28,TRBJ2-5,-,CASSFVLADQETQYF
TRBV20-1,TRBJ2-7,medium-sized,CSGKDFSTYEQYF